The 21 T cell receptor beta chains below all came from one sample that was sequenced in a study of blood T cells in healthy people across ages. A second PCR of 7 to 11 cycles used a sample-barcoded 5' primer and a J-beta primer mix. TCRdb used MiXCR to reprocess the 5' RACE reads, holding one entry per CDR3 protein. This table has more than 800,000 distinct CDR3 sequences, roughly 26% appearing once. The sample was blood. All receptors derive from a woman older than 75 in good health.

The V gene is TRBV30, the J gene TRBJ1-1; possible D gene TRBD1, 5 bases. Deletions cut 5 bases from V and 5 bases from J, with 21 bases between. CDR1 and CDR2 (germline): GTSNPN, SVGIG (reference sequence). The CDR3 has 15 residues. The CDR3 sequence: CAWSVWGGTNTEAFF. For the CDR3, the DNA is TGTGCCTGGTCTGTATGGGGAGGGACGAATACTGAAGCTTTCTTT.

This clonotype was counted ten times or more. The V call is TRBV20-1, the J call TRBJ2-7; 8 bases are shared with TRBD2. From germline, CDR1 is DFQATT and CDR2 SNEGSKA (reference sequence). This CDR3 is 13 amino acids long. The ends lost 2 bases at V and 5 bases at J; junction bases unmatched: 5. CDR3 amino acids: CSARKGTSDEQYF. The CDR3 DNA follows: TGCAGTGCTAGAAAAGGGACTAGTGACGAGCAGTACTTC.

As for this clonotype: This likely comes from a read error, as the CDR3 has no conserved phenylalanine or tryptophan at its end. This chain connects TRBV5-1 to TRBJ2-5, with 7 bases identical to TRBD1. This CDR3 region has 14 residues. CDR1 SGHRS and CDR2 YFSETQ come from the germline V gene. V trimming: 5 bases; J trimming: 5 bases; junction bases outside the gene matches: 9. CDR3 in amino acids: CASSQPGQQETQYV. CDR3 in DNA: TGCGCCAGCAGTCAGCCGGGACAGCAGGAGACCCAGTACGTC.

V gene TRBV5-5 combines with J gene TRBJ2-5, with a tentative D call TRBD1 (6 bases). The germline V gene encodes CDR1 SGHKS and CDR2 YYEKEE (reference sequence). Trimming took off 4 bases at V and 2 bases at J, with 15 bases between the two ends. This CDR3 has 15 residues. The CDR3 DNA reads TGTGCCAGCAGCCCAGGGGATCGAGAGCAAGAGACCCAGTACTTC. It specifies CASSPGDREQETQYF.

The chain uses TRBV25-1 and TRBJ1-2; D is perhaps TRBD1 (5 bases). Germline CDR1 reads MGHDK; CDR2 reads SYGVNS. The CDR3 covers 13 residues. Trimming left V 6 bases short and J 4 bases short, with 12 bases between. CDR3 in DNA: TGTGCCAGCAGGGCTCGGGGGGGCTATGGCTACACCTTC. Protein product: CASRARGGYGYTF.

This clonotype was picked up many times. The J gene is TRBJ2-1, the V gene TRBV18, with TRBD2 identical over 14 bases. The V gene's germline CDR1 is KGHSH and CDR2 LQKENI. The V and J ends lost 6 bases and 9 bases, in that order; junction bases with no gene match: 13. There are 17 residues in the CDR3. The CDR3 region is CASSHALGTSGGSEQFF. The CDR3 DNA reads TGTGCCAGCTCGCATGCCTTAGGGACTAGCGGGGGTAGTGAGCAGTTCTTC.

This chain links TRBV7-2 with TRBJ2-1; 8 bases are shared with TRBD2. Trimming took 4 bases from V and 5 from J; bases not matched to a gene: 10. Germline CDR1 SGHTA, CDR2 FQGNSA. CDR3 size: 16 residues. In nucleotides, the CDR3 is TGTGCCAGCAGCTGGGGGCCCGGGGGGGGGGACAATGAGCAGTTCTTC. Translating gives CASSWGPGGGDNEQFF.

This clonotype was counted many times. The rearrangement joins TRBV6-1 to TRBJ2-5; the match to TRBD2 covers 10 bases. CDR3 length: 15 amino acids. CDR1 MNHNS and CDR2 SASEGT come from the germline V gene. Trimming removed 7 bases from V and 5 bases from J; junction bases left unmatched: 10. The CDR3 DNA is TGTGCCAGCACTAATCCTAGCGGGAGCGAGGAGACCCAGTACTTC. This translates into CASTNPSGSEETQYF.

Remarks on this clonotype: Being one base from a much bigger clone, this may be a read error. The chain couples TRBV29-1 to TRBJ1-2; D is uncertain. V lost 8 bases and J 8 bases, leaving 6 bases between the germline ends. Germline assignment: CDR1 SQVTM and CDR2 ANQGSEA. This CDR3 is 8 amino acids long. CDR3 sequence reads: CSINGYTF. The CDR3 DNA follows: TGCAGCATCAACGGCTACACCTTC.

Many counts were recorded for this clonotype. The rearrangement uses TRBV7-2 and TRBJ2-1, with D possibly matching TRBD2 (7 bases). Germline CDR1 SGHTA, CDR2 FQGNSA. This CDR3 has 15 amino acids. V was cut by 5 bases and J by 4 bases, with 15 bases left in between. CDR3 loop: CASSPWGGQYNEQFF. CDR3 in DNA: TGTGCCAGCAGCCCCTGGGGGGGACAATACAATGAGCAGTTCTTC. Full variable domain (missing parts from reference TRBV7-2 and TRBJ2-1): GAGVSQSPSNKVTEKGKDVELRCDPISGHTALYWYRQSLGQGLEFLIYFQGNSAPDKSGLPSDRFSAERTGGSVSTLTIQRTQQEDSAVYLCASSPWGGQYNEQFFGPGTRLTVL.

Ten or more counts support this clonotype. The rearrangement uses TRBV20-1 and TRBJ2-7; D remains ambiguous. Trimming pared 5 bases from V and 7 bases from J, leaving 6 bases between. Germline V gene lookup returns CDR1 DFQATT and CDR2 SNEGSKA (reference sequence). The length of the CDR3 is 9 residues. The CDR3 protein is CSAGVEQYF. The CDR3 DNA is TGCAGTGCTGGGGTTGAGCAGTACTTC.

The chain has TRBV12-3 or TRBV12-4 and TRBJ2-1, with D tentatively TRBD2 (6 bases). V lost 6 bases, J lost 9 bases, and 18 bases lay in between. The CDR3 contains 14 residues. Here the CDR3 reads CASRLLATTAEQFF. CDR3 coding DNA: TGTGCCAGCAGACTACTAGCTACTACAGCTGAGCAGTTCTTC.

This clonotype was detected ten times or more. The V gene is TRBV7-2, the J gene TRBJ2-5; TRBD2 matches at 13 bases. Per the germline V gene, CDR1 is SGHTA and CDR2 is FQGNSA. The CDR3 sequence is 16 residues long. Germline trimming cut 5 bases from V and 5 bases from J; bases unmatched to any gene: 8. The CDR3 DNA sequence: TGTGCCAGCAGCGGCACTAGCGGGGGGGCCGGGGAGACCCAGTACTTC. It yields the protein CASSGTSGGAGETQYF.

The chain is built from TRBV6-1 and TRBJ1-6; maybe TRBD1 (6 bases). Germline V gene lookup returns CDR1 MNHNS and CDR2 SASEGT. V dropped 0 bases and J dropped 7 bases, with 16 bases sitting between them. This CDR3 is built from 17 residues. The CDR3 DNA is TGTGCCAGCAGTGAAGCGTTAACAACAGGGCTGAATTCACCCCTCCACTTT. It is translated as CASSEALTTGLNSPLHF.

As to this clonotype: One end of the junction fails to match germline, which may point to a read error. This sequence joins TRBV12-3 or TRBV12-4 and TRBJ2-3; 11 nucleotides match TRBD2. This CDR3 has 17 amino acids. As DNA, the CDR3 is TGTGCCAGCAGTAAACTTAGCGGGGGGGCCACCAGAGATGCGCAGTATTTT. It specifies CASSKLSGGATRDAQYF.

This clonotype has only a few counts. The chain is built from TRBV6-2 or TRBV6-3 and TRBJ2-2, with 9 bases matching TRBD2. With 5 bases clipped from V and 0 bases from J, the junction kept 4 bases outside the gene matches. Germline V gene sequence: CDR1 MNHEY, CDR2 SVGEGT. This CDR3 has 16 amino acids. CDR3 region: CASSLSGGSNTGELFF. CDR3 coding DNA: TGTGCCAGCAGTCTTAGCGGGGGATCGAACACCGGGGAGCTGTTTTTT.

In DNA form, the CDR3 reads TGTGCCTGGAGTGTGAGCGGGGGGGCTGAGACCCAGTACTTC. Translation gives CAWSVSGGAETQYF. V is TRBV30 and J is TRBJ2-5; TRBD2 matches at 10 bases. V shed 0 bases and J 5 bases; nucleotides not matched to a gene: 3. This CDR3 is 14 amino acids long. From germline, CDR1 is GTSNPN and CDR2 SVGIG (reference sequence).

The count of this clonotype is one. Being one base from a much bigger clone, this may be a read error. The V gene is TRBV5-4, the J gene TRBJ2-5, with D possibly being TRBD2 (5 bases). V lost 0 bases and J 11 bases, leaving 14 bases between the germline ends. Germline V gives CDR1 SGHNT, CDR2 YYREEE (reference sequence). The CDR3 has 13 residues. The CDR3 bases are TGTGCCAGCAGCTTGGCTACCTTCGGGGAGCAGTACTTC. This translates into CASSLATFGEQYF.

This clonotype was found a few times. This chain connects TRBV29-1 to TRBJ2-2, with a tentative D call TRBD2 (6 bases). The CDR3 extends over 14 amino acids. Germline assignment: CDR1 SQVTM and CDR2 ANQGSEA. Deletions cut 1 base from V and 7 bases from J, with 13 bases between. The CDR3, as DNA: TGCAGCGTTGAAGGATGGGGGGTTGGCGGGGAGCTGTTTTTT. Translating gives CSVEGWGVGGELFF.

The genes are TRBV6-5 and TRBJ2-5; the match to TRBD2 covers 9 bases. With 1 base clipped from V and 1 base from J, the junction kept 13 bases outside the gene matches. The V gene's germline CDR1 is MNHEY and CDR2 SVGAGI. The CDR3 consists of 19 residues. CDR3 sequence reads: CASSYFGAGGSAGQETQYF. The CDR3 DNA is TGTGCCAGCAGTTACTTTGGAGCGGGAGGCTCCGCCGGCCAAGAGACCCAGTACTTC.

The V gene is TRBV12-3 or TRBV12-4, the J gene TRBJ1-4, with D tentatively TRBD1 (6 bases). This CDR3 contains 14 residues. The V end was cut by 6 bases, the J end by 8 bases, with 16 bases between. CDR3 bases: TGTGCCAGCAGGTTGGGGCCAGGGGTCGAAAAACTGTTTTTT. This encodes CASRLGPGVEKLFF.